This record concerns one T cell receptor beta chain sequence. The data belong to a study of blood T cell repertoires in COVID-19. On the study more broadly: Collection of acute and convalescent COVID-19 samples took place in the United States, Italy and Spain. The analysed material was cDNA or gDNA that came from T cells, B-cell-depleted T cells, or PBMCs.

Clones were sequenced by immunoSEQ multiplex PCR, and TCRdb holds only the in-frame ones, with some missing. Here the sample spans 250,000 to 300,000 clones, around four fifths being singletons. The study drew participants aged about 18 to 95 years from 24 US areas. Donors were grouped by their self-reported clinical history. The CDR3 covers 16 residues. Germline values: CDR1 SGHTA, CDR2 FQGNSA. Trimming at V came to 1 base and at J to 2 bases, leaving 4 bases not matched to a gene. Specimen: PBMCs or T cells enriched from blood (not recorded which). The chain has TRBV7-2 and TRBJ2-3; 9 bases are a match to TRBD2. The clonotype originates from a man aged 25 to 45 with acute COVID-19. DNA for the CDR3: TGTGCCAGCAGCTTAGTTCTAGCGGGACTCACAGATACGCAGTATTTT. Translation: CASSLVLAGLTDTQYF.